The 10 T cell receptor beta chains presented below share a single source sample, sequenced in a study of patients and donors after allogeneic stem cell transplantation. One entry per CDR3 protein results from TCRdb running MiXCR on the RT-PCR reads. The sample consists of 150,000 to 200,000 distinct CDR3 sequences, 30% of them appearing once. Sequencing used blood, either unsorted or a sorted T cell fraction (not recorded which). These receptor sequences come from a human donor who was either an allogeneic HSCT recipient or a stem cell or donor lymphocyte infusion donor (not recorded which). It is not recorded whose cells these are; they may come from a transplant donor.

Many counts were recorded for this clonotype. V is TRBV7-2 and J is TRBJ1-2; the D is unclear. Trimming took off 5 bases at V and 4 bases at J, with 8 bases between the two ends. Germline V gives CDR1 SGHTA, CDR2 FQGNSA. The length of the CDR3 is 12 residues. The chain's CDR3 is CASSLVRYGYTF. In nucleotides, the CDR3 is TGTGCCAGCAGCCTAGTGCGCTATGGCTACACCTTC.

This chain connects TRBV5-6 to TRBJ1-3; D not resolved. Trimming left V 0 bases short and J 3 bases short, with 10 bases between. CDR3 size: 15 residues. Germline lookup yields CDR1 SGHDT and CDR2 YYEEEE. The CDR3 sequence: CASSLVGYLGNTIYF. In nucleotides, the CDR3 is TGTGCCAGCAGCTTGGTAGGATACCTTGGAAACACCATATATTTT.

The gene calls are TRBV13 and TRBJ2-1; D might be TRBD1 (5 bases). Germline V gives CDR1 PRHDT, CDR2 FYEKMQ (reference sequence). V dropped 3 bases and J dropped 7 bases, with 16 bases sitting between them. The CDR3 extends over 15 amino acids. The CDR3 loop is CASSLVAGLTNEQFF. For the CDR3, the DNA is TGTGCCAGCAGCTTGGTCGCAGGGCTAACTAATGAGCAGTTCTTC.

This clonotype showed up just a few times. The chain joins TRBV21-1 to TRBJ1-5; the tabulated D call, TRBD1, remains unverified against the DNA. TRBV21-1 is designated a pseudogene. The CDR3 consists of 17 residues. The CDR3 DNA sequence: TGTGCCAGCAGCAAAGATCACAGGGCGAAGTACAATCAGCCCCAGCATTTT. Its translation: CASSKDHRAKYNQPQHF.

This clonotype was seen only a few times. The CDR3 DNA reads TGCAGTGCTAGAGGACTAGCGGAGGCAAGAGATACGCAGTATTTT. The encoded protein is CSARGLAEARDTQYF. This chain joins TRBV20-1 and TRBJ2-3; 9 bases are a match to TRBD2. CDR1 DFQATT and CDR2 SNEGSKA come from the germline V gene (reference sequence). This CDR3 is built from 15 residues. V lost 1 base, J lost 5 bases, and 7 bases stayed unmatched.

This clonotype is deemed medium-sized. The chain joins TRBV12-5 to TRBJ1-5; D unresolved. The V gene's germline CDR1 is LGHNT and CDR2 FRNRAP. The V end lost 0 bases, the J end lost 2 bases, and 14 bases lay between the germline ends. The CDR3 totals 17 residues. The CDR3 nucleotides are TGTGCTAGTGGTTTGGTACTTGCCCTAAAGGGCAATCAGCCCCAGCATTTT. It is translated as CASGLVLALKGNQPQHF.

The chain employs TRBV9 and TRBJ2-7; 8 bases fit TRBD2. Germline CDR1 SGDLS, CDR2 YYNGEE. With V trimmed by 0 bases and J by 5 bases, 4 bases remained unmatched. The CDR3 loop spans 14 amino acids. Here the CDR3 DNA reads TGTGCCAGCAGCGTAGAGGTAGCGGGAAACGAGCAGTACTTC. The encoded protein is CASSVEVAGNEQYF.

V gene TRBV28 combines with J gene TRBJ2-1, with D unclear. CDR3 size: 16 residues. The ends were cut back, 1 base at V and 6 bases at J, with 16 bases in the middle. Germline CDR1 is MDHEN and CDR2 is SYDVKM. The DNA of the CDR3 is TGTGCCAGCAGTTTATCGGATGGAAAGTGGGGCAATGAGCAGTTCTTC. Translating it yields CASSLSDGKWGNEQFF.

In this sample, this clonotype turned up a few times. The chain is built from TRBV12-3 or TRBV12-4 and TRBJ2-1; TRBD2 matches at 7 bases. Losses at the gene ends were 6 bases for V and 7 bases for J; bases not matched to a gene: 6. This CDR3 contains 13 residues. CDR3 in DNA: TGTGCCAGCAGAAGCGGGATAGGGAATGAGCAGTTCTTC. The encoded protein is CASRSGIGNEQFF.

The rearrangement joins TRBV7-2 to TRBJ2-3, with D possibly matching TRBD2 (6 bases). CDR1 is SGHTA, CDR2 FQGNSA, per germline. V was clipped by 1 base and J by 3 bases, with 14 bases between them. This CDR3 is built from 16 residues. The CDR3 nucleotides are TGTGCCAGCAGCTTAGGAACGGGAGTTTATACAGATACGCAGTATTTT. Translated, it gives CASSLGTGVYTDTQYF.